A selection of T cell receptor beta chains follows, all from one sample in a study of blood T cells in healthy people across ages. TCRdb recomputed calls from the 5' RACE reads with MiXCR, one row per CDR3 protein. The table includes 550,000 to 650,000 distinct CDR3 sequences, about 25% detected once. The same sample was also used in a study of T cells of mothers and their children.

Sequenced material: blood. The receptor source for this set is a boy aged 2-15 years in good health. The CDR3 runs from the conserved cysteine through the conserved F or W. Each record gives: J gene, clone size, V gene, D gene, CDR3 DNA, CDR3 protein. The D gene is left open where the match is weak. Expanded clones are given a class, and other clones once, few, many or no size at all.

J: TRBJ2-2
size: few
V: TRBV11-2
D: TRBD2
DNA: TGTGCCAGCAGCTTAGATCAACTAGCGCTATACACCGGGGAGCTGTTTTTT
CDR3: CASSLDQLALYTGELFF

J: TRBJ2-1
size: .
V: TRBV7-7
D: TRBD2
DNA: TGTGCCAGCAGCTTATCGAGAGGGGTAGCGGGAGTAAATGAGCAGTTCTTC
CDR3: CASSLSRGVAGVNEQFF

J: TRBJ2-3
size: few
V: TRBV12-3/TRBV12-4
D: TRBD2
DNA: TGTGCCAGCAGTTACCTGGGGGGGACAGATACGCAGTATTTT
CDR3: CASSYLGGTDTQYF

J: TRBJ2-1
size: .
V: TRBV6-1
D: TRBD2
DNA: TGTGCCAGCAGTGATGGGACTAGCGGGTATGAGCAGTTCTTC
CDR3: CASSDGTSGYEQFF

J: TRBJ2-6
size: few
V: TRBV29-1
D: .
DNA: TGCAGCTGCAGGGCCCCTGGGGCCAACGTCCTGACTTTC
CDR3: CSCRAPGANVLTF

J: TRBJ2-5
size: few
V: TRBV3-1
D: TRBD2
DNA: TGTGCCAGCAGCCAAGATAGGGTAGCGGGCCCCCAAGAGACCCAGTGCTTC
CDR3: CASSQDRVAGPQETQCF

J: TRBJ1-1
size: .
V: TRBV7-9
D: .
DNA: TGTGCCAGCACCATCGACTCTGAAGCTTTCTTT
CDR3: CASTIDSEAFF

J: TRBJ2-3
size: .
V: TRBV7-7
D: .
DNA: TGTGCTAGCAGCCCCGCAAGAGGAGATACGCAGTATTTT
CDR3: CASSPARGDTQYF

J: TRBJ1-2
size: few
V: TRBV2
D: .
DNA: TGTGCCAGCAGTGAAGGAACGGCCTATGGCTACACCTTC
CDR3: CASSEGTAYGYTF

J: TRBJ2-7
size: .
V: TRBV5-8
D: TRBD1
DNA: TGTGCCAGCCCCGGACAGGGGGCGAGGTTTCGTTCCTACGAGCAGTACTTC
CDR3: CASPGQGARFRSYEQYF

J: TRBJ2-3
size: few
V: TRBV5-1
D: TRBD1
DNA: TGCGCCAGCAGCTTGGATGGGACAGGGTCAGATACGCAGTATTTT
CDR3: CASSLDGTGSDTQYF

J: TRBJ2-5
size: .
V: TRBV4-3
D: TRBD2
DNA: TGCGCCAGCAGCCAAACGACTAGCCCGTTCGCGACCCAGTACTTC
CDR3: CASSQTTSPFATQYF

J: TRBJ2-6
size: .
V: TRBV18
D: TRBD1
DNA: TGTGCCAGCTCACCAGGACAGGGAGGTTCCGGGGCCAACGTCCTGACTTTC
CDR3: CASSPGQGGSGANVLTF

J: TRBJ1-2
size: .
V: TRBV20-1
D: .
DNA: TGCAGTGCTAGAATCCAGCGGGCAAATGGCTACACCTTC
CDR3: CSARIQRANGYTF

J: TRBJ2-7
size: .
V: TRBV11-2
D: .
DNA: TGTGCCAGCAGCTTAGTTCGGCAGGGTTCGTGGGAGCAGTACTTC
CDR3: CASSLVRQGSWEQYF

J: TRBJ1-2
size: .
V: TRBV3-1
D: .
DNA: TGTGCCAGCAGCCAAATGGGTACGTCGAACTATGGCTACACCTTC
CDR3: CASSQMGTSNYGYTF

J: TRBJ2-7
size: .
V: TRBV29-1
D: .
DNA: TGCGTAATCCTCACAGGGAGACACGAGCAGTACTTC
CDR3: CVILTGRHEQYF

J: TRBJ2-5
size: .
V: TRBV10-1
D: .
DNA: TGCGCCAGCAGTGAAGGATCGGGCAAAGAGGCCCAGTACTTC
CDR3: CASSEGSGKEAQYF

J: TRBJ2-5
size: .
V: TRBV7-2
D: .
DNA: TGTGCCAGCAGCTTACAGGGGGGGCAGGGCGAGACCCAGTACTTC
CDR3: CASSLQGGQGETQYF

J: TRBJ1-6
size: .
V: TRBV10-2
D: TRBD1
DNA: TGCGCCAGCAGTGAGTGGACAGGGCAATTCCTCCACTTT
CDR3: CASSEWTGQFLHF

J: TRBJ1-4
size: .
V: TRBV3-1
D: .
DNA: TGTGCCAGCACCTCGACATCCAAGAATGAAAAACTGTTTTTT
CDR3: CASTSTSKNEKLFF

J: TRBJ1-2
size: .
V: TRBV3-1
D: .
DNA: TGTGCCAGCAGCCAAGAAGGGCGGGGTGGCTACACCTTC
CDR3: CASSQEGRGGYTF

J: TRBJ2-7
size: few
V: TRBV12-3/TRBV12-4
D: .
DNA: TGTGCCAGCAGTTTGAGCAAGGTTGCGTACGAGCAGTACTTC
CDR3: CASSLSKVAYEQYF

J: TRBJ2-4
size: .
V: TRBV12-3/TRBV12-4
D: .
DNA: TGTGCCAGCAGTTTAGGTAGCGGCCTAGCCAAAAACATTCAGTACTTC
CDR3: CASSLGSGLAKNIQYF

J: TRBJ1-2
size: .
V: TRBV9
D: .
DNA: TGTGCCAGCAGCGTAGGTGCGGATCCTGGCTATGGCTACACCTTC
CDR3: CASSVGADPGYGYTF

J: TRBJ2-1
size: few
V: TRBV9
D: .
DNA: TGTGCCAGCAGCGTACGGGCGTTCAGGTCGTATGGTGAGCAGTTCTTC
CDR3: CASSVRAFRSYGEQFF

J: TRBJ1-4
size: .
V: TRBV7-7
D: .
DNA: TGTGCCAGCAGCAAAGGGACGGCCCCTAATGAAAAACTGTTCTTT
CDR3: CASSKGTAPNEKLFF

J: TRBJ2-1
size: .
V: TRBV7-8
D: .
DNA: TGTGCCAGCAGCTCTGTCGCCCACTCCTACAATGAGCAGTTCTTC
CDR3: CASSSVAHSYNEQFF

J: TRBJ1-1
size: few
V: TRBV20-1
D: TRBD1
DNA: TGCAGTGCAAGCACAGGGGGCCCTGAAGCTTTCTTT
CDR3: CSASTGGPEAFF

J: TRBJ2-5
size: many
V: TRBV7-6
D: .
DNA: TGTGCCAGCAGTGGAGGGAGCGAAGAGACCCAGTACTTC
CDR3: CASSGGSEETQYF

J: TRBJ1-1
size: .
V: TRBV10-3
D: .
DNA: TGTGCCATCAGTGTCAGGACAGAAGACACTGAAGCTTTCTTT
CDR3: CAISVRTEDTEAFF

J: TRBJ2-5
size: many
V: TRBV24-1
D: TRBD1
DNA: TGTGCCACCAGTGCAGGGGCAGGGGGGACCCAGTACTTC
CDR3: CATSAGAGGTQYF

J: TRBJ2-6
size: many
V: TRBV6-5
D: .
DNA: TGTGCCAGCAGTTACCGACTATCCTTCTCTGGGGCCAACGTCCTGACTTTC
CDR3: CASSYRLSFSGANVLTF

J: TRBJ2-5
size: many
V: TRBV12-3/TRBV12-4
D: TRBD2
DNA: TGTGCCAGCAGTTTTGGGACTAGCGGACAAGAGACCCAGTACTTC
CDR3: CASSFGTSGQETQYF

J: TRBJ2-3
size: few
V: TRBV7-9
D: .
DNA: TGTGCCAGCAGGGGAGTAGATACGCAGTATTTT
CDR3: CASRGVDTQYF

J: TRBJ2-5
size: many
V: TRBV12-3/TRBV12-4
D: .
DNA: TGTGCCAGCAGTTTTCGGGAGACCCAGTACTTC
CDR3: CASSFRETQYF

J: TRBJ2-2
size: few
V: TRBV6-6
D: TRBD2
DNA: TGTGCCAGCAGCCCATCCGGGGGGGAAACCGGGGAGCTGTTTTTT
CDR3: CASSPSGGETGELFF

J: TRBJ2-5
size: few
V: TRBV24-1
D: .
DNA: TGTGCCACAAGAGGACGGCCTGAGACCCAGTACTTC
CDR3: CATRGRPETQYF

J: TRBJ2-7
size: .
V: TRBV12-1
D: .
DNA: TGTGCCAGCAGCAGCTCAGTGGAGCAGTACTTC
CDR3: CASSSSVEQYF

J: TRBJ2-3
size: .
V: TRBV13
D: TRBD2
DNA: TGTGCCAGCAGCCCTAGACTAGCTCGGCAAGATACGCAGTATTTT
CDR3: CASSPRLARQDTQYF

J: TRBJ2-7
size: .
V: TRBV27
D: .
DNA: TGTGCCAGCAGTTTATCCGCAGGGCCCCTACCCTACGAGCAGTACTTC
CDR3: CASSLSAGPLPYEQYF

J: TRBJ2-2
size: .
V: TRBV9
D: TRBD2
DNA: TGTGCCAGCAGCGTACCGGGACTAGCGGGAGACACCGGGGAGCTGTTTTTT
CDR3: CASSVPGLAGDTGELFF

J: TRBJ2-7
size: .
V: TRBV5-1
D: .
DNA: TGCGCCAGCAGCGGGACACCGAGCTCCTACGAGCAGTACTTC
CDR3: CASSGTPSSYEQYF

J: TRBJ2-5
size: many
V: TRBV6-2/TRBV6-3
D: .
DNA: TGTGCCAGCAGTTACCGGGACCCCGAGGAGACCCAGTACTTC
CDR3: CASSYRDPEETQYF

J: TRBJ2-1
size: .
V: TRBV7-3
D: .
DNA: TGTGCCAGCAGCTTGAGAGGGACCTCCTACTACAATGAGCAGTTCTTC
CDR3: CASSLRGTSYYNEQFF

J: TRBJ1-3
size: .
V: TRBV5-1
D: TRBD1
DNA: TGCGCCAGCACCGAAGGTTACTCAGCAGGGGGTGGAAACACCATATATTTT
CDR3: CASTEGYSAGGGNTIYF

J: TRBJ2-4
size: few
V: TRBV10-3
D: TRBD2
DNA: TGTGCCATCAGTGAAGGGGGACTAGCCTTAGCCAAAAACATTCAGTACTTC
CDR3: CAISEGGLALAKNIQYF

J: TRBJ2-3
size: .
V: TRBV2
D: TRBD1
DNA: TGTGCCAGCAGGACAGGGGGCGGCACAGATACGCAGTATTTT
CDR3: CASRTGGGTDTQYF

J: TRBJ1-2
size: many
V: TRBV7-2
D: .
DNA: TGTGCCAGCAGCTTAGGCCAGGGACGGGTCTATGGCTACACCTTC
CDR3: CASSLGQGRVYGYTF

J: TRBJ2-5
size: .
V: TRBV20-1
D: TRBD2
DNA: TGCAGTGCTAGACGCGGGGGGGCCCAAGAGACCCAGTACTTC
CDR3: CSARRGGAQETQYF

J: TRBJ2-7
size: .
V: TRBV12-3/TRBV12-4
D: .
DNA: TGTGCCAGCAGTTTATGTGGCCAGGGCAGTTGCGAGCAGTACTTC
CDR3: CASSLCGQGSCEQYF

J: TRBJ1-1
size: once
V: TRBV4-2
D: .
DNA: TGTGCCAGCAGCCAAGATTGCGGGGGCATTGGGACTGAAGCTTTCTTT
CDR3: CASSQDCGGIGTEAFF

J: TRBJ2-7
size: .
V: TRBV5-1
D: .
DNA: TGCGCCAGCAGCTTGGATCAGGGAAGGGACGAGCAGTACTTC
CDR3: CASSLDQGRDEQYF

J: TRBJ2-1
size: few
V: TRBV29-1
D: TRBD2
DNA: TGCAGCGTTGAAGGTTGGCGGGAGTACAATGAGCAGTTCTTC
CDR3: CSVEGWREYNEQFF

J: TRBJ2-7
size: .
V: TRBV6-2/TRBV6-3
D: .
DNA: TGTGCCAGCAGCAGAGATCCGATGGGCGAGCAGTACTTC
CDR3: CASSRDPMGEQYF

J: TRBJ2-2
size: .
V: TRBV12-3/TRBV12-4
D: .
DNA: TGTGCCGGCCTGCGAGGGGCCGGGGAGCTGTTCTTT
CDR3: CAGLRGAGELFF